The 24 T cell receptor beta chains in this list originate from one sample, sequenced in a study of molecular identifiers for immune sequencing clone quantification. TCRdb reprocessed the PCR reads via MiXCR and lists one record per CDR3 protein. Altogether over 55,000 distinct CDR3 sequences are present, less than 20% being singletons, with the ten largest covering approximately 1.6%. Sequencing input: naive CD8+ T cells from blood, with Jurkat cell RNA spiked in. Documented subset: FACS-sorted CD8+CD4-CCR7+CD45RA+ naive T cells. The receptor source for this set is a human donor in good health. Some libraries in this study had Jurkat cell RNA spiked in.

This clonotype was recorded at least ten times. J is TRBJ2-1 and V is TRBV7-8; a weak D match, TRBD2 (6 bases). This CDR3 comprises 15 residues. Germline CDR1 and CDR2: SGHVS and FQNEAQ. The V end was cut by 5 bases, the J end by 1 base, with 12 bases between. CDR3 residues: CASSLWDSSYNEQFF. CDR3 coding DNA: TGTGCCAGCAGCCTATGGGACTCATCCTACAATGAGCAGTTCTTC. The variable domain in full, completed from reference TRBV7-8 and TRBJ2-1, reads GAGVSQSPRYKVAKRGQDVALRCDPISGHVSLFWYQQALGQGPEFLTYFQNEAQLDKSGLPSDRFFAERPEGSVSTLKIQRTQQEDSAVYLCASSLWDSSYNEQFFGPGTRLTVL.

This clonotype was recorded a few times. The CDR3 here is CASSSPGQGTYEQYF. CDR3 bases: TGTGCCAGCAGCTCGCCGGGACAGGGGACCTACGAGCAGTACTTC. The rearrangement links TRBV13 to TRBJ2-7, with TRBD1 identical over 10 bases. Trimming took 4 bases from V and 2 from J; bases not matched to a gene: 5. Germline CDR1 reads PRHDT; CDR2 reads FYEKMQ (reference sequence). The CDR3 sequence is 15 residues long.

This clonotype was picked up many times. The V call is TRBV20-1, the J call TRBJ2-4; unclear D gene. This CDR3 contains 15 residues. From germline, CDR1 is DFQATT and CDR2 SNEGSKA (reference sequence). V was cut by 6 bases and J by 9 bases, with 24 bases left in between. The DNA for the CDR3 is TGCAGTGCCACGCTCCCCCTTGCGCGGCGTGGCATTCAGTACTTC. This gives the protein CSATLPLARRGIQYF.

This clonotype occurred many times. As DNA, the CDR3 is TGTGCCAGCACACAGGCGGTCGGCAATCAGCCCCAGCATTTT. Its translation: CASTQAVGNQPQHF. The V gene is TRBV2, the J gene TRBJ1-5, with D perhaps TRBD1 (5 bases). The germline V gene encodes CDR1 SNHLY and CDR2 FYNNEI. The CDR3 runs to 14 residues. V was shortened by 7 bases and J by 2 bases, with 12 bases between the two germline ends.

This clonotype was seen repeatedly, ten times or more. The chain recombines TRBV7-7 with TRBJ2-1, with 11 bases identical to TRBD1. The J segment lost 7 bases and the V segment lost 5 bases, leaving 7 bases of the junction unmatched. This CDR3 is built from 15 residues. Germline V gene lookup returns CDR1 SSHAT and CDR2 FNYEAQ (reference sequence). The CDR3 reads CASSTGTGGTNEQFF. The CDR3 DNA reads TGTGCCAGCAGCACCGGGACAGGGGGTACTAATGAGCAGTTCTTC.

The V gene is TRBV7-6, the J gene TRBJ2-1; 8 positions match TRBD2. Unmatched junction bases numbered 23, after V lost 5 bases and J lost 2 bases. This CDR3 region has 21 residues. Germline values: CDR1 SGHVS, CDR2 FNYEAQ. For the CDR3, the DNA is TGTGCCAGCAGCATACCATCAGGAGGAGCGGGAGACCCCAATACCTACAATGAGCAGTTCTTC. Translated, it gives CASSIPSGGAGDPNTYNEQFF.

This clonotype has more than one count but fewer than ten. This chain connects TRBV27 to TRBJ2-7; no clear D. The CDR3 has 16 residues. From germline, CDR1 is MNHEY and CDR2 SMNVEV (reference sequence). Trimming took 2 bases from V and 3 from J, leaving 17 bases between them. This CDR3 is CASSLISPTGYYEQYF. The DNA for the CDR3 is TGTGCCAGCAGTTTAATTTCCCCGACTGGTTACTACGAGCAGTACTTC.

As to this clonotype: The conserved phenylalanine or tryptophan is not found at the CDR3 terminus, so this likely reflects a read error. The rearrangement uses TRBV7-2 and TRBJ2-3; no definite D call. This CDR3 is 19 amino acids long. V was shortened by 2 bases and J by 2 bases, with 23 bases between the two germline ends. In germline, CDR1 is SGHTA, CDR2 FQGNSA. CDR3 sequence reads: CASSLSWGRVTSLTDTQYL. The CDR3 DNA reads TGTGCCAGCAGCTTAAGTTGGGGTAGAGTAACCTCACTCACAGATACGCAGTATTTG.

This clonotype was picked up many times. This chain connects TRBV27 to TRBJ2-7; D is unclear. Trimming left V 8 bases short and J 4 bases short, with 24 bases between. In germline, CDR1 is MNHEY, CDR2 SMNVEV (reference sequence). The CDR3 length is 16 residues. CDR3 in amino acids: CASRAARESRPYEQYF. In DNA form, the CDR3 reads TGTGCCAGCCGGGCTGCACGCGAGTCCCGACCATACGAGCAGTACTTC.

Concerning this clonotype itself: This may stem from a read error, because a much larger clone lies one nucleotide away. The gene calls are TRBV6-2 or TRBV6-3 and TRBJ2-1; 7 bases align to TRBD1. Germline values: CDR1 MNHEY, CDR2 SVGEGT. The CDR3 totals 14 residues. CDR3 protein: CASSWQGVSGEQSF. CDR3 bases: TGTGCCAGCAGTTGGCAGGGGGTGAGTGGTGAGCAGTCCTTC.

This clonotype was counted ten times or more. J is TRBJ1-1 and V is TRBV6-1; possibly TRBD1 for D (5 bases). Germline loops: CDR1 MNHNS, CDR2 SASEGT. Deletions cut 2 bases from V and 11 bases from J, with 15 bases between. The CDR3 sequence is 13 residues long. The CDR3 reads CASSEHRGYGAFF. CDR3 sequence (DNA): TGTGCCAGCAGTGAACATCGGGGCTATGGGGCTTTCTTT.

Many counts were recorded for this clonotype. The chain recombines TRBV7-9 with TRBJ2-5; 7 bases match TRBD1. Germline assignment: CDR1 SEHNR and CDR2 FQNEAQ (reference sequence). Trimming took 5 bases from V and 9 from J; bases not matched to a gene: 18. The CDR3 has 16 amino acids. CDR3 region: CASSPRDSLTRDAQYF. CDR3 in DNA: TGTGCCAGCAGCCCCCGGGACAGCCTAACAAGAGACGCCCAGTACTTC.

This clonotype was counted many times. The V gene is TRBV7-2, the J gene TRBJ2-7, with D tentatively TRBD1 (6 bases). Trimming cost V 1 base and J 3 bases, with 10 bases left between them. The CDR3 consists of 14 residues. Germline V gene sequence: CDR1 SGHTA, CDR2 FQGNSA. CDR3 bases: TGTGCCAGCAGCTTAGGGGTAGGGGGCTACGAGCAGTACTTC. This codes for CASSLGVGGYEQYF.

Concerning this clonotype itself: One junction end disagrees with the germline gene, perhaps due to a read error. J is TRBJ2-6 and V is TRBV5-3; 10 nucleotides match TRBD1. Being an ORF, TRBV5-3 has a function that is uncertain. This CDR3 is built from 19 residues. The CDR3, as DNA: TGCGCCAGCAGCTTGGAGACCCGGGACAGGGGTTCTGGGGCCAACGTCCTGACTTTC. Translation gives CASSLETRDRGSGANVLTF.

This clonotype was observed many times. The rearrangement uses TRBV6-6 and TRBJ1-1; the D is unclear. V was shortened by 8 bases and J by 0 bases, with 16 bases between the two germline ends. The V gene's germline CDR1 is MNHNY and CDR2 SVGAGI (reference sequence). The CDR3 consists of 15 residues. The CDR3 region has the DNA TGTGCCAGCCTCAAGGGCATGTTTCTGAACACTGAAGCTTTCTTT. It encodes CASLKGMFLNTEAFF.

The CDR3 DNA reads TGTGCCAGCAGTTTATACAGGGGGCTTAATTCACCCCTCCACTTT. Protein sequence: CASSLYRGLNSPLHF. The gene calls are TRBV27 and TRBJ1-6; 9 nucleotides line up with TRBD1. The CDR3 runs 15 residues. The germline V gene encodes CDR1 MNHEY and CDR2 SMNVEV (reference sequence). Trimming took 1 base from V and 6 from J; bases not matched to a gene: 1.

This clonotype was found a few times. The chain recombines TRBV20-1 with TRBJ2-1; D may correspond to TRBD1 or TRBD2 (7 bases each). CDR1 is DFQATT and CDR2 is SNEGSKA in the germline V gene (reference sequence). V was shortened by 1 base and J by 5 bases, with 12 bases between the two germline ends. CDR3 length: 14 residues. Here the CDR3 reads CSARGGGGNNEQFF. As DNA, the CDR3 is TGCAGTGCTAGAGGGGGAGGGGGCAACAATGAGCAGTTCTTC.

This clonotype was detected a few times. With a much larger clone just one base away, this may be a read error. The CDR3 does not end in the conserved phenylalanine or tryptophan, so this is likely a read error. The chain uses TRBV5-4 and TRBJ2-1; the D gene is possibly TRBD2 (6 bases). V was trimmed by 2 bases and J by 9 bases, leaving 18 bases between them. CDR1 and CDR2 from the germline V gene are SGHNT and YYREEE (reference sequence). The CDR3 length is 15 residues. The CDR3 loop is CASSFSPSSAAEQFL. The CDR3, as DNA: TGTGCCAGCAGCTTTTCTCCTTCTAGCGCGGCTGAGCAGTTCCTC.

The genes are TRBV19 and TRBJ2-3; D gene uncertain. The germline V gene has CDR1 LNHDA and CDR2 SQIVND (reference sequence). V lost 4 bases and J 4 bases, leaving 15 bases between the germline ends. CDR3 length equals 15 residues. The CDR3 protein is CASSTGLDSADTQYF. DNA of the CDR3: TGTGCCAGTAGTACTGGCCTCGATTCGGCAGATACGCAGTATTTT.

The chain recombines TRBV27 with TRBJ2-7, with 10 bases matching TRBD2. After removal of 3 bases from V and 7 bases from J, the junction contained 15 bases not matched to a gene. The CDR3 totals 17 residues. Germline loops: CDR1 MNHEY, CDR2 SMNVEV (reference sequence). Here the CDR3 DNA reads TGTGCCAGCAGTTTCTCAGCGGGAGGGCCAATTGGGGCGGAGCAGTACTTC. Translated: CASSFSAGGPIGAEQYF.

This clonotype was counted ten times or more. V and J are TRBV7-6 and TRBJ2-7; D is unclear. The germline V gene has CDR1 SGHVS and CDR2 FNYEAQ. The CDR3 length is 15 residues. The V end was cut by 2 bases, the J end by 3 bases, with 14 bases between. CDR3 bases: TGTGCCAGCAGCTTAATTGTGGAGTCCCTCTACGAGCAGTACTTC. Protein: CASSLIVESLYEQYF.

V and J are TRBV20-1 and TRBJ2-7; D call uncertain. V was pared by 0 bases and J by 0 bases, with 12 bases between. The CDR3 is 15 residues long. Germline V CDR1 and CDR2: DFQATT, SNEGSKA (reference sequence). The CDR3 nucleotides are TGCAGTGCTAGAGATCTCGGACGGAGCTCCTACGAGCAGTACTTC. This translates into CSARDLGRSSYEQYF.

This clonotype showed up many times. The chain employs TRBV24-1 and TRBJ2-1, with 8 positions matching TRBD2. The germline V gene encodes CDR1 KGHDR and CDR2 SFDVKD. The length of the CDR3 is 16 residues. V was clipped by 4 bases and J by 0 bases; unmatched bases: 4. The CDR3 here is CATSELSGSSYNEQFF. The CDR3 bases are TGTGCCACCAGTGAGCTAAGCGGGAGCTCCTACAATGAGCAGTTCTTC.

This clonotype was observed many times. The J gene is TRBJ2-1, the V gene TRBV6-5; D gene unclear. CDR1 is MNHEY, CDR2 SVGAGI, per germline. Trimming took 3 bases from V and 9 from J, leaving 9 bases between them. The CDR3 length is 12 residues. CDR3 nucleotides: TGTGCCAGCAGTTATGGGGATGGTGAGCAGTTCTTC. This translates into CASSYGDGEQFF.